The clone carrying this TCR beta chain appeared many times. This sample was taken from a study of read filtering for tumor transcriptome and immune sequencing. This library used around 0.4 ug RNA and molecular barcoded adaptors spanning alpha/delta and beta/gamma chains. TCRdb used MiXCR to reprocess the reads, holding one entry per CDR3 protein. The data show 40,000 or so distinct CDR3 sequences, around 15% seen once. J gave up 8 bases and V 4 bases, and 8 bases lay outside the gene matches. Germline assignment: CDR1 SQVTM and CDR2 ANQGSEA. This CDR3 spans 14 amino acids. The V call is TRBV29-1, the J call TRBJ2-1; 10 positions match TRBD1. The source of this sequence is a donor over 35 with multiple myeloma. Sample: a population of CD138-negative cells sorted from bone marrow. The CDR3 reads CSVVGGTGVDEQFF. CDR3 in DNA: TGCAGCGTTGTGGGTGGGACAGGGGTCGATGAGCAGTTCTTC.